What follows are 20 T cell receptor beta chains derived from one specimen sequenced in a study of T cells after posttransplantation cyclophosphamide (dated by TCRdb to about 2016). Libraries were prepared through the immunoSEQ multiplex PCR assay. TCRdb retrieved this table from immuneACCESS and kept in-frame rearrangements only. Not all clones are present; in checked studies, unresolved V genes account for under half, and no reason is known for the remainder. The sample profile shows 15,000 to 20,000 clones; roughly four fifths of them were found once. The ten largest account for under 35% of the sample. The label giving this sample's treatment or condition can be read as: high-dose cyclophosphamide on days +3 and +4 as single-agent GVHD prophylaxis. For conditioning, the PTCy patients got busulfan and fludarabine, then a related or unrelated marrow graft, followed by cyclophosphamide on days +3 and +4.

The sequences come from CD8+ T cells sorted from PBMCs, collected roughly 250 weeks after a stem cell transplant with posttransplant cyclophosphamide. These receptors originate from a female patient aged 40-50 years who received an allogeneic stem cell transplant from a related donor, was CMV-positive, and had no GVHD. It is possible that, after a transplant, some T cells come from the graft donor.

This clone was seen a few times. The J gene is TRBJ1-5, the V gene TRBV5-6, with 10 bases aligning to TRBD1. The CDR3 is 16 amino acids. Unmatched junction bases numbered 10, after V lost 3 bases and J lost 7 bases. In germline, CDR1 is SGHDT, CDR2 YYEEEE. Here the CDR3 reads CASSSGTGAQVQPQHF. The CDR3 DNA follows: TGTGCCAGCAGCTCCGGGACAGGGGCCCAGGTCCAGCCCCAGCATTTT.

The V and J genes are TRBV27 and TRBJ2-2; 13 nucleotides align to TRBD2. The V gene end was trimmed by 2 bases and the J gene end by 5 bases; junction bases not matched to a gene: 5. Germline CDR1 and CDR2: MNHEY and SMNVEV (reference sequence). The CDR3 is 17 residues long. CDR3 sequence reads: CASSLQLAGGRTGELFF. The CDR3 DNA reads TGTGCCAGCAGTTTACAACTAGCGGGGGGGCGGACCGGGGAGCTGTTTTTT.

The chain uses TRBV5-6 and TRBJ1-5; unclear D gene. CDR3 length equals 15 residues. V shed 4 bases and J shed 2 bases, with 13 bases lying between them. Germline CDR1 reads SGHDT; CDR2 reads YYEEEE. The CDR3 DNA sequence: TGTGCCAGCAGCCAGGACTCGGAGGGCAATCAGCCCCAGCATTTT. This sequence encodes CASSQDSEGNQPQHF.

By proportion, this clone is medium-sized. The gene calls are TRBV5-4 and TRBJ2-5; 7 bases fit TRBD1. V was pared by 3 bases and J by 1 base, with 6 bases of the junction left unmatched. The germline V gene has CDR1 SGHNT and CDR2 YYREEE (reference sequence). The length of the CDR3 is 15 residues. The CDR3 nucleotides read TGTGCCAGCAGCTCTTATCGGGACAGCCAAGAGACCCAGTACTTC. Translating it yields CASSSYRDSQETQYF.

In DNA, the CDR3 is TGCGCCAGCAGCTTTCAGGGGGGCCACAACACCATATATTTT. Residues: CASSFQGGHNTIYF. This chain links TRBV5-1 with TRBJ1-3; 7 positions agree with TRBD1. Trimming at V came to 2 bases and at J to 7 bases, leaving 6 bases not matched to a gene. Germline values: CDR1 SGHRS, CDR2 YFSETQ. This CDR3 is built from 14 residues.

The CDR3 bases are TGCAGCGTTGAAGATAACTACAATGAGCAGTTCTTC. Translation: CSVEDNYNEQFF. The chain links TRBV29-1 to TRBJ2-1; D is ambiguous. CDR3 length: 12 amino acids. CDR1 is SQVTM, CDR2 ANQGSEA, per germline. With 0 bases removed from V and 3 bases from J, the gap between germline ends came to 3 bases.

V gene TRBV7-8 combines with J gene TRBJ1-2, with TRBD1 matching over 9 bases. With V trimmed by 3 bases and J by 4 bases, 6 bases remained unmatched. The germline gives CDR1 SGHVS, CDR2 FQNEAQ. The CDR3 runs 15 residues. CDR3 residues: CASSFGGTGSYGYTF. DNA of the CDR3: TGTGCCAGCAGCTTTGGAGGGACAGGGAGCTATGGCTACACCTTC.

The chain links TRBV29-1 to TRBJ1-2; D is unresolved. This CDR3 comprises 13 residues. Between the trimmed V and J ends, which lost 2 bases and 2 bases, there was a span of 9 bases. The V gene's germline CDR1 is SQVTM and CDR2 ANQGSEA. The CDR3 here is CSVESEGNYGYTF. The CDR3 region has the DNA TGCAGCGTTGAAAGCGAGGGCAACTATGGCTACACCTTC.

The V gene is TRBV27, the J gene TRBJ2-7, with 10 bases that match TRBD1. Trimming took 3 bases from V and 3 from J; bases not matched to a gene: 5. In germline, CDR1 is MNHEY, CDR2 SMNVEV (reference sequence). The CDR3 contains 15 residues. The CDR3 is CASSLGQGMGYEQYF. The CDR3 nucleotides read TGTGCCAGCAGTTTGGGACAGGGGATGGGCTACGAGCAGTACTTC.

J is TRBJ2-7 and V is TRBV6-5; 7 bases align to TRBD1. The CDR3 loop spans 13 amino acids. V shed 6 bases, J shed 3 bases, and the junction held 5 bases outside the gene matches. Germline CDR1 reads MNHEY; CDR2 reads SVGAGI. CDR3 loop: CASSSGGFYEQYF. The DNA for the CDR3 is TGTGCCAGCAGCTCAGGGGGTTTCTACGAGCAGTACTTC.

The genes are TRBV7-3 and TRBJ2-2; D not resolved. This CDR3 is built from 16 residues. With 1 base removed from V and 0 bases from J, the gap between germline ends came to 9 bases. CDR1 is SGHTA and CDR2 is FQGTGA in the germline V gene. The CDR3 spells CASSLIVAPNTGELFF. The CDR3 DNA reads TGTGCCAGCAGCTTAATAGTAGCACCGAACACCGGGGAGCTGTTTTTT.

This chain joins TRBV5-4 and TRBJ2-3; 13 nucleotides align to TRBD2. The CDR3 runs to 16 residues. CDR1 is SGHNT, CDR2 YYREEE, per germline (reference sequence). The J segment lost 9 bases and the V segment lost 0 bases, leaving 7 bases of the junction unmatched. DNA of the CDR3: TGTGCCAGCAGCTTGGTAACTAGCGGGGGGGCCGCAACGCAGTATTTT. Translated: CASSLVTSGGAATQYF.

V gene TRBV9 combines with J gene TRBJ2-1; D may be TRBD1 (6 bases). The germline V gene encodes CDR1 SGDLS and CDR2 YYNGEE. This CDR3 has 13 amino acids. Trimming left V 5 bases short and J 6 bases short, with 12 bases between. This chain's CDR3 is CASRSPGANEQFF. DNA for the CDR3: TGTGCCAGCAGGTCGCCAGGGGCCAATGAGCAGTTCTTC.

The CDR3, as DNA: TGTGCCAGCAGTCCTGGGGACAGAGGGGGTGAAGCTTTCTTT. It encodes CASSPGDRGGEAFF. The chain has TRBV27 and TRBJ1-1, with 7 bases lining up with TRBD1. Trimming at V came to 5 bases and at J to 7 bases, leaving 10 bases not matched to a gene. CDR1 is MNHEY, CDR2 SMNVEV, per germline (reference sequence). The CDR3 covers 14 residues.

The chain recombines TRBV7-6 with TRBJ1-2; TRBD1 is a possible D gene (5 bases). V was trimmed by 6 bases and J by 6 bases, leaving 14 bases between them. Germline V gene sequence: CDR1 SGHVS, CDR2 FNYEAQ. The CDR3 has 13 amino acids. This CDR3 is CASRLTDRDGYTF. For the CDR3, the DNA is TGTGCCAGCAGGTTGACAGACCGGGATGGCTACACCTTC.

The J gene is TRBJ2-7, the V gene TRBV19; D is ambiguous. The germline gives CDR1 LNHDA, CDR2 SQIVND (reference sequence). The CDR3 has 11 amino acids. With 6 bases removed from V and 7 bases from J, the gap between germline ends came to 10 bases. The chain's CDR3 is CASRTGGEQYF. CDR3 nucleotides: TGTGCCAGTAGGACCGGCGGAGAGCAGTACTTC. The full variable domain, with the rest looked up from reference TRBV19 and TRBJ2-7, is DGGITQSPKYLFRKEGQNVTLSCEQNLNHDAMYWYRQDPGQGLRLIYYSQIVNDFQKGDIAEGYSVSREKKESFPLTVTSAQKNPTAFYLCASRTGGEQYFGPGTRLTVT.

The CDR3 DNA follows: TGCGCCAGCAGCTTGTATGACAATTTATATGGCTACACCTTC. Protein: CASSLYDNLYGYTF. This chain uses TRBV5-1 with TRBJ1-2; D remains ambiguous. V lost 1 base and J 5 bases, leaving 12 bases between the germline ends. CDR1 and CDR2 from the germline V gene are SGHRS and YFSETQ. The CDR3 extends over 14 amino acids.

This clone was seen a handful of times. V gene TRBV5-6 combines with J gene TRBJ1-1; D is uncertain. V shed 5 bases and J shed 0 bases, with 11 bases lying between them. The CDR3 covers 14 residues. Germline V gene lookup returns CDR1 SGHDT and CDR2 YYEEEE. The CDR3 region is CASSVGALNTEAFF. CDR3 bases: TGTGCCAGCAGTGTCGGAGCGCTGAACACTGAAGCTTTCTTT. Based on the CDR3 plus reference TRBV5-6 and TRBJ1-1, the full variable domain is DAGVTQSPTHLIKTRGQQVTLRCSPKSGHDTVSWYQQALGQGPQFIFQYYEEEERQRGNFPDRFSGHQFPNYSSELNVNALLLGDSALYLCASSVGALNTEAFFGQGTRLTVV.

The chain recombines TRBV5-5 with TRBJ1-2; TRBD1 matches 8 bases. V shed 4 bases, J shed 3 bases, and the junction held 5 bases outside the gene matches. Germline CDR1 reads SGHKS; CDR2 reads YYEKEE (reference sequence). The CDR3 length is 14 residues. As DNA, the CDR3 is TGTGCCAGCAGCCTAGGGACAGGCGACTATGGCTACACCTTC. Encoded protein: CASSLGTGDYGYTF.

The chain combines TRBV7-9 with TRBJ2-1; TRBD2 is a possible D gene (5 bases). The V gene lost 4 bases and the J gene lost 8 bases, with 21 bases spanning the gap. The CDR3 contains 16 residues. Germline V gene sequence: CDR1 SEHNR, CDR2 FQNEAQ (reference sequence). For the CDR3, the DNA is TGTGCCAGCAGCTCCAAAAAGGGAGCAGGCTGGGATGAGCAGTTCTTC. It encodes CASSSKKGAGWDEQFF.